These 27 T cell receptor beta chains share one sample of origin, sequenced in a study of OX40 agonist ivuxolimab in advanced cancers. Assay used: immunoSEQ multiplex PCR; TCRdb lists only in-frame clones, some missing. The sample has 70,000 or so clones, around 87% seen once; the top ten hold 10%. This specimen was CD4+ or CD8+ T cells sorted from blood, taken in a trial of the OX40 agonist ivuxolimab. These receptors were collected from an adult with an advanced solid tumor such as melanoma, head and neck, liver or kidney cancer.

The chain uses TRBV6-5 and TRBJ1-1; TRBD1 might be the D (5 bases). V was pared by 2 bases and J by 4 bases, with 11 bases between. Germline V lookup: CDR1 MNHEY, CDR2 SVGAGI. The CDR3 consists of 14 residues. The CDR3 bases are TGTGCCAGCAGTTACGGGGGGTCGGGCACTGAAGCTTTCTTT. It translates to CASSYGGSGTEAFF.

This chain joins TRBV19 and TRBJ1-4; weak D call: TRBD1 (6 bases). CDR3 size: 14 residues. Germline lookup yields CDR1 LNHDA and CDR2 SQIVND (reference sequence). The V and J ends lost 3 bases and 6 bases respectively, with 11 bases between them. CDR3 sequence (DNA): TGTGCCAGTAGTATGACAGGATCAGATGAAAAACTGTTTTTT. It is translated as CASSMTGSDEKLFF.

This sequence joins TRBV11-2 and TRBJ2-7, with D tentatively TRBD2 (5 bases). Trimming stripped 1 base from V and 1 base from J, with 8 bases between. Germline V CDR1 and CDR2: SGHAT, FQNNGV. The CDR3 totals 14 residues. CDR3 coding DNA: TGTGCCAGCAGCTTAGCGGGGTGGTCCTACGAGCAGTACTTC. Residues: CASSLAGWSYEQYF.

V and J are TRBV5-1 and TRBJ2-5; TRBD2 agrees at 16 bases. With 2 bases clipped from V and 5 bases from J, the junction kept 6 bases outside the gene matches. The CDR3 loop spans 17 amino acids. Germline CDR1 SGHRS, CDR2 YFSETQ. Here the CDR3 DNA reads TGCGCCAGCAGCTTCGGGACTAGCGGGAGGGCGAGGGAGACCCAGTACTTC. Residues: CASSFGTSGRARETQYF. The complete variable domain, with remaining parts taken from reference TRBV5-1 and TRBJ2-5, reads KAGVTQTPRYLIKTRGQQVTLSCSPISGHRSVSWYQQTPGQGLQFLFEYFSETQRNKGNFPGRFSGRQFSNSRSEMNVSTLELGDSALYLCASSFGTSGRARETQYFGPGTRLLVL.

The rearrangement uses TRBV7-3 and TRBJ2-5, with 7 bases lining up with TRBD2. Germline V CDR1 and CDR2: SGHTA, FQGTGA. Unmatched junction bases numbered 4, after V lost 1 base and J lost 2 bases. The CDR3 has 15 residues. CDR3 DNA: TGTGCCAGCAGCTTAATTTCGGGAGGACAAGAGACCCAGTACTTC. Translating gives CASSLISGGQETQYF.

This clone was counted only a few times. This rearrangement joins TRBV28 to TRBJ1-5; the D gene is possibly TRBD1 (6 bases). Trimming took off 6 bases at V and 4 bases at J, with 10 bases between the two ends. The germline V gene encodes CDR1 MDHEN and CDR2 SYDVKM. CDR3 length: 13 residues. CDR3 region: CASRWDNNQPQHF. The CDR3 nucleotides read TGTGCCAGCAGATGGGACAATAATCAGCCCCAGCATTTT.

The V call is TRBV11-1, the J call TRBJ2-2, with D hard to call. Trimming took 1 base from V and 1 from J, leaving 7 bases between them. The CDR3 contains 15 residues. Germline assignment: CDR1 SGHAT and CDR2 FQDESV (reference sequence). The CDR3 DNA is TGTGCCAGCAGCTTAGGTCCAGGGAACACCGGGGAGCTGTTTTTT. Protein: CASSLGPGNTGELFF.

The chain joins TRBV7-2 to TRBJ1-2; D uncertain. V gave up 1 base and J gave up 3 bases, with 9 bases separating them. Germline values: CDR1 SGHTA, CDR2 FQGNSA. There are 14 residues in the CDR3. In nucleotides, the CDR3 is TGTGCCAGCAGCTTAGGGGTCGAGTACTATGGCTACACCTTC. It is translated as CASSLGVEYYGYTF.

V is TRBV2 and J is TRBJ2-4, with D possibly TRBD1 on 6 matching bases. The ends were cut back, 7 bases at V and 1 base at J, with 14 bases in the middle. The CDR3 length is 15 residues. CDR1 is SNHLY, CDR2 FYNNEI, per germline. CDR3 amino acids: CASNRDPSAKNIQYF. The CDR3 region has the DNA TGTGCCAGCAACAGGGACCCCTCGGCCAAAAACATTCAGTACTTC.

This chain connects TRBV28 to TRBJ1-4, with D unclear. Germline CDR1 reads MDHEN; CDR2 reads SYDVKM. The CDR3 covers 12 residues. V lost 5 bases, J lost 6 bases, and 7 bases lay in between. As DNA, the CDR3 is TGTGCCAGCAGTGAAATTCATGAAAAACTGTTTTTT. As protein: CASSEIHEKLFF.

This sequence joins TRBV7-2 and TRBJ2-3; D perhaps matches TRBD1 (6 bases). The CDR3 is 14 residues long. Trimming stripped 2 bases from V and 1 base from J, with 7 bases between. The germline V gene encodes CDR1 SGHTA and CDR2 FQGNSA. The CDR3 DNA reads TGTGCCAGCAGCTTACGACAGGGCACAGATACGCAGTATTTT. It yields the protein CASSLRQGTDTQYF.

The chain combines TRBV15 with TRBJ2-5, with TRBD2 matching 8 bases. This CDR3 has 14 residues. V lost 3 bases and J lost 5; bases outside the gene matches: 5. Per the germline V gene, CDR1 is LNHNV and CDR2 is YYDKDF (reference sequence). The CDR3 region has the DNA TGTGCCACCAGCAGGGCGGGAGGTGGCGAGACCCAGTACTTC. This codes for CATSRAGGGETQYF.

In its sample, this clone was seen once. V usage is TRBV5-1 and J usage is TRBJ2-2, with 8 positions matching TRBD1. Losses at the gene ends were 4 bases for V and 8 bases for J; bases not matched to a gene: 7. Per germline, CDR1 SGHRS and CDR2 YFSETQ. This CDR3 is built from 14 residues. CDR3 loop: CASSGSTGVGELFF. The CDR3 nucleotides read TGCGCCAGCAGCGGGTCGACAGGGGTAGGGGAGCTGTTTTTT.

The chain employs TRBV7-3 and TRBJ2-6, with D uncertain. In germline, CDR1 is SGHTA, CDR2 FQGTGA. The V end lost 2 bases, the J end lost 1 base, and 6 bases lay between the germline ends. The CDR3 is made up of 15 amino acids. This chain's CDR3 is CASSLGLSGANVLTF. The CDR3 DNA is TGTGCCAGCAGCTTAGGTCTTTCTGGGGCCAACGTCCTGACTTTC.

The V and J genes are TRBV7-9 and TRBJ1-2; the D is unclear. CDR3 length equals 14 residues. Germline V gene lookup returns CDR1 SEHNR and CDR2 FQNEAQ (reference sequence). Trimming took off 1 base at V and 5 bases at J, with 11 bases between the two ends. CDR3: CASSLGVERYGYTF. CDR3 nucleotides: TGTGCCAGCAGCTTAGGGGTGGAAAGATATGGCTACACCTTC.

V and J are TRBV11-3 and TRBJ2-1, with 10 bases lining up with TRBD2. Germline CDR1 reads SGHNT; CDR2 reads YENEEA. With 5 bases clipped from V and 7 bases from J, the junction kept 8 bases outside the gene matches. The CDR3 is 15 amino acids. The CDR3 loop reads CASSRRSGRANEQFF. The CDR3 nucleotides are TGTGCCAGCAGCCGTCGAAGCGGGAGGGCGAATGAGCAGTTCTTC.

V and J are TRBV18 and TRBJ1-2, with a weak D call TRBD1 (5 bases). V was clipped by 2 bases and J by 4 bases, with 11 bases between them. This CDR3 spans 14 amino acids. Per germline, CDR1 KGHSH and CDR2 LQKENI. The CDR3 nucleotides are TGTGCCAGCTCACCAGCGGGGGAAGGCTATGGCTACACCTTC. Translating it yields CASSPAGEGYGYTF.

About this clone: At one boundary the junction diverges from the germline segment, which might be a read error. CDR3 coding DNA: TGTGCCAGCAGCTGGCGTGGGACAGGGGGGATGTCTGAGGCCAACGTCCTGACTTTC. Its translation is CASSWRGTGGMSEANVLTF. This sequence joins TRBV7-2 and TRBJ2-6; TRBD1 aligns across 11 bases. The CDR3 spans 19 residues. From germline, CDR1 is SGHTA and CDR2 FQGNSA.

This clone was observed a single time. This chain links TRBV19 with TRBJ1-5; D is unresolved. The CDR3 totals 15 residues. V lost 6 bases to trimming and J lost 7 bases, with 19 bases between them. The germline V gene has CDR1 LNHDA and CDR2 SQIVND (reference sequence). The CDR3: CASSIGGMGMQPQHF. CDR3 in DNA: TGTGCCAGTAGCATTGGAGGGATGGGAATGCAGCCCCAGCATTTT.

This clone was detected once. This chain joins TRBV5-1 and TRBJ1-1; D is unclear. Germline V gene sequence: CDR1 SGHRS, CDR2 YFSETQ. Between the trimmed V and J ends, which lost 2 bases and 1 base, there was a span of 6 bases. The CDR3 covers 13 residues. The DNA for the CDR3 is TGCGCCAGCAGCTTAACAGAGAACACTGAAGCTTTCTTT. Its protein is CASSLTENTEAFF.

CDR3 in DNA: TGTGCCAGCAGCAGGGACAGGAGAAATGAAAAACTGTTTTTT. Encoded protein: CASSRDRRNEKLFF. The chain couples TRBV7-9 to TRBJ1-4; 8 nucleotides align to TRBD1. Trimming removed 5 bases from V and 5 bases from J; junction bases left unmatched: 4. The CDR3 has 14 amino acids. Germline lookup yields CDR1 SEHNR and CDR2 FQNEAQ (reference sequence).

The CDR3 DNA reads as TGTGCCAGCAGCTTAGGACAAGAGACCCAGTACTTC. Translating it yields CASSLGQETQYF. This chain uses TRBV7-3 with TRBJ2-5; no firm D call. V was shortened by 2 bases and J by 2 bases, with 3 bases between the two germline ends. The length of the CDR3 is 12 residues. Germline loops: CDR1 SGHTA, CDR2 FQGTGA.

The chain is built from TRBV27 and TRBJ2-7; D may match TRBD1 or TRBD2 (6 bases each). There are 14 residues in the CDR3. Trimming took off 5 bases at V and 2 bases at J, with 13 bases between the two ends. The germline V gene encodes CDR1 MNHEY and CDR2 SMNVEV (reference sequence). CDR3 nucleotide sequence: TGTGCCAGCAGTGTACAGGGAGGACCCTACGAGCAGTACTTC. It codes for CASSVQGGPYEQYF.

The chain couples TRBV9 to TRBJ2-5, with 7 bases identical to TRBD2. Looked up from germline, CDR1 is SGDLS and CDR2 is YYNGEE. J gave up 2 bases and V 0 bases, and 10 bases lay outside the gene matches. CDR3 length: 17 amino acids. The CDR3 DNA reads TGTGCCAGCAGCGTAGGGGGGAGGGCTCGGGATCAAGAGACCCAGTACTTC. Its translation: CASSVGGRARDQETQYF.

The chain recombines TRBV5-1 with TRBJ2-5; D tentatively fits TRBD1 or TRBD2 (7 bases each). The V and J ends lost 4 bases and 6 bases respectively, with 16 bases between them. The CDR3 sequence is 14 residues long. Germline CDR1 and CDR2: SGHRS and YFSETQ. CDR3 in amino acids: CASSEGGGSQTQYF. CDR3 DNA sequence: TGCGCCAGCAGCGAAGGGGGCGGGAGTCAGACCCAGTACTTC.

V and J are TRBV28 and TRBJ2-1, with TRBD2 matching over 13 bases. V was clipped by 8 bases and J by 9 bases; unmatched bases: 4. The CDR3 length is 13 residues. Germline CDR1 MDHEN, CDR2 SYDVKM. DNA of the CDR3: TGTGCCAGCCGACTAGCGGGAGGTCTTGAGCAGTTCTTC. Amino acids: CASRLAGGLEQFF.

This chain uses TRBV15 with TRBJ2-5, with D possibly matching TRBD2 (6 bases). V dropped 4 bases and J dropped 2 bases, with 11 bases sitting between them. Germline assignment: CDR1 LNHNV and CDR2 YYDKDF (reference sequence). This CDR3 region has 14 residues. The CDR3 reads CATSKPGRQETQYF. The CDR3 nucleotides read TGTGCCACCAGCAAACCAGGGAGGCAAGAGACCCAGTACTTC.